These T cell receptor beta chains were read from a single sample in a study of shared clonotypes between healthy human individuals. Sequencing was performed with immunoSEQ multiplex PCR; in TCRdb, only in-frame clones are kept and a portion is missing. The table shows 2,500,000 or so clones, with approximately 94% occurring only once. Input material: naive CD4+ T cells from PBMCs. All receptors derive from a man younger than 30 in good health. Some clones in this sample may be carry-over from other donors' samples. The conserved cysteine and the conserved F or W are not part of the CDR3 here.

v_call: TRBV14; j_call: TRBJ1-5; cdr3_aa: ASSHKGTTVNQPQH
v_call: TRBV5-4; j_call: TRBJ2-7; cdr3_aa: ASSLGGSRYEQY
v_call: TRBV20-1; j_call: TRBJ1-5; cdr3_aa: SAGPGPQH
v_call: TRBV10-3; j_call: TRBJ2-3; cdr3_aa: AIRIADTQY
v_call: TRBV7-9; j_call: TRBJ2-3; cdr3_aa: ASSPGLAGATSTDTQY
v_call: TRBV5-1; j_call: TRBJ1-1; cdr3_aa: ASSSVQGNTEAF
v_call: TRBV6-5; j_call: TRBJ2-1; cdr3_aa: ASARLAGGEQF
v_call: TRBV5-1; j_call: TRBJ1-1; cdr3_aa: ASSLATRGTEAF
v_call: TRBV4-1; j_call: TRBJ2-5; cdr3_aa: ASSQGRRETQY
v_call: TRBV7-9; j_call: TRBJ2-1; cdr3_aa: ASIQDGNNEQF
v_call: TRBV6-5; j_call: TRBJ1-3; cdr3_aa: ASSYSTRAGNTIY
v_call: TRBV5-1; j_call: TRBJ2-4; cdr3_aa: ASSFEWAGVTKNIQY
v_call: TRBV9; j_call: TRBJ1-3; cdr3_aa: ASSPRSGNTIY
v_call: TRBV5-6; j_call: TRBJ1-3; cdr3_aa: ASSQWWKSPTTIY
v_call: TRBV28; j_call: TRBJ2-3; cdr3_aa: ASSLTGQGKGTQY
v_call: TRBV30; j_call: TRBJ2-6; cdr3_aa: AWSVRPGGANVLT
v_call: TRBV19; j_call: TRBJ1-1; cdr3_aa: ASRHYRGDTEAF
v_call: TRBV7-9; j_call: TRBJ2-5; cdr3_aa: ASSLPFAAGQETQY
v_call: TRBV2; j_call: TRBJ2-5; cdr3_aa: ASSEATSGVETQY
v_call: TRBV15; j_call: TRBJ2-1; cdr3_aa: ATSRVVDGEQF
v_call: TRBV25-1; j_call: TRBJ2-7; cdr3_aa: ASSEPGRPYEQY
v_call: TRBV29-1; j_call: TRBJ1-4; cdr3_aa: SVEGAGEKLF
v_call: TRBV11-3; j_call: TRBJ2-2; cdr3_aa: ASSLDGRAAGELF
v_call: TRBV5-1; j_call: TRBJ2-7; cdr3_aa: ASSLVAGGGSYEQY
v_call: TRBV6-1; j_call: TRBJ1-2; cdr3_aa: ASRRTGTGNYGYT
v_call: TRBV6-1; j_call: TRBJ2-3; cdr3_aa: ASSERDRGPHTQY
v_call: TRBV21-1; j_call: TRBJ2-3; cdr3_aa: ASSKAMGQSTDTQY
v_call: TRBV5-1; j_call: TRBJ1-4; cdr3_aa: ASALSPETYEKLF
v_call: TRBV2; j_call: TRBJ2-7; cdr3_aa: ASSKGRGGSYEQY
v_call: TRBV6-5; j_call: TRBJ2-3; cdr3_aa: ASSRLAAGEDTQY
v_call: TRBV7-2; j_call: TRBJ2-7; cdr3_aa: ASSRLGRGSSYEQY
v_call: TRBV29-1; j_call: TRBJ2-7; cdr3_aa: SVEGTSGGSSYEQY
v_call: TRBV7-3; j_call: TRBJ2-3; cdr3_aa: ASSSSTGSGTQY
v_call: TRBV18; j_call: TRBJ2-5; cdr3_aa: ASSPGQGGETQY
v_call: TRBV29-1; j_call: TRBJ2-7; cdr3_aa: SVGPALAGGTYEQY
v_call: TRBV5-4; j_call: TRBJ2-3; cdr3_aa: ASSPLRSTDTQY
v_call: TRBV27; j_call: TRBJ1-1; cdr3_aa: ATWGRQERPEAF
v_call: TRBV18; j_call: TRBJ1-1; cdr3_aa: ASSPDRGTEAF